This paragraph reports one T cell receptor beta chain. What it recognizes is unknown. This entry belongs to a study of pediatric ulcerative colitis. Background on the study: Disease was pancolitis in several and left-sided in two, histology-confirmed.

The CDR3 has 13 residues. Study-level findings and limits: Total lymphocyte DNA, not sorted subsets, was the template.

Rectal tissue came from one to two pinch biopsies taken at colonoscopy. Up to 500,000 reads were sequenced per sample. Clones were read by immunoSEQ multiplex PCR, and TCRdb kept only the in-frame ones, dropping some. The sample consists of approximately 15,000 clones, approximately 69% of them appearing once. The sequencing input was gut tissue. The source is a girl aged 10-17 years with moderate ulcerative colitis. This chain joins TRBV21-1 and TRBJ1-5; TRBD1, the table's D call, lacks a check against the DNA. TRBV21-1 is given as a pseudogene. This CDR3 reads CASSKGSYQPQHF. The CDR3 region has the DNA TGTGCCAGCAGCAAAGGCAGTTATCAGCCCCAGCATTTT.